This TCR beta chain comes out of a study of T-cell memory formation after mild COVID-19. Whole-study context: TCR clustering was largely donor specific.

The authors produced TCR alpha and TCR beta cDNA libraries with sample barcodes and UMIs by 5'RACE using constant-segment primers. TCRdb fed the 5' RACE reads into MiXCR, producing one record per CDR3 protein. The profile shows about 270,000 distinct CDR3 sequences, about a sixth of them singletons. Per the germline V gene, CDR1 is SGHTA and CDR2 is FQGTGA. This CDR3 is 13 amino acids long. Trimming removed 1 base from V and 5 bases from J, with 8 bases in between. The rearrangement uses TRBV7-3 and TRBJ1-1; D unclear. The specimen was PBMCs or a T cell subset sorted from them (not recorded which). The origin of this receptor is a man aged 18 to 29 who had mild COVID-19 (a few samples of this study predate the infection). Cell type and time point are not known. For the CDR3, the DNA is TGTGCCAGCAGCTTAAATGCGAGAACTGAAGCTTTCTTT. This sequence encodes CASSLNARTEAFF.